What follows are 9 T cell receptor beta chains derived from one specimen sequenced in a study of cytomegalovirus exposure and HLA in healthy donors. The PCR was carried out with 60 Vbeta primers and 13 Jbeta primers. The assay was immunoSEQ multiplex PCR, and TCRdb's table has in-frame clones only and misses some. The sample contains 100,000 to 150,000 clones, almost 80% of which appear only once. The sequencing sample was made of PBMCs. These receptors all stem from a female donor in good health and CMV-seronegative.

The rearrangement links TRBV28 to TRBJ2-5; no clear D gene. Per the germline V gene, CDR1 is MDHEN and CDR2 is SYDVKM. V gave up 5 bases and J gave up 4 bases, with 8 bases separating them. The CDR3 is 12 residues long. The CDR3 DNA reads as TGTGCCAGCAGTCTGGCAGGAGAGACCCAGTACTTC. It yields the protein CASSLAGETQYF.

The rearrangement links TRBV25-1 to TRBJ2-1, with TRBD1 matching over 9 bases. The germline gives CDR1 MGHDK, CDR2 SYGVNS. The CDR3 runs 15 residues. The V segment lost 3 bases and the J segment 2 bases; nucleotides outside the gene matches: 2. CDR3 in amino acids: CASSETGGAYNEQFF. The CDR3 coding sequence is TGTGCCAGCAGTGAGACAGGGGGGGCCTACAATGAGCAGTTCTTC.

This chain uses TRBV5-1 with TRBJ2-5, with unresolved D. Trimming took 0 bases from V and 1 from J, leaving 10 bases between them. Per the germline V gene, CDR1 is SGHRS and CDR2 is YFSETQ. This CDR3 has 15 amino acids. CDR3 sequence reads: CASSLERGPQETQYF. CDR3 sequence (DNA): TGCGCCAGCAGCTTGGAACGCGGCCCCCAAGAGACCCAGTACTTC.

Regarding this clone: One junction end does not reproduce the germline sequence, and a read error may be involved. The V and J genes are TRBV5-6 and TRBJ2-4, with TRBD2 matching over 13 bases. The CDR3 is 17 amino acids. From germline, CDR1 is SGHDT and CDR2 YYEEEE. The CDR3 spells CASDRTSGGVAKNSQYF. For the CDR3, the DNA is TGTGCCAGCGACCGGACTAGCGGGGGAGTAGCCAAAAACAGTCAGTACTTC.

This clone was seen only a few times. The rearrangement joins TRBV4-3 to TRBJ2-3, with TRBD1 identical over 7 bases. V gave up 0 bases and J gave up 6 bases; unmatched junction bases: 6. Germline V gene lookup returns CDR1 LGHNA and CDR2 YSLEER. The CDR3 is 15 residues long. The CDR3: CASSQERKGADTQYF. CDR3 bases: TGCGCCAGCAGCCAAGAGAGGAAGGGGGCGGATACGCAGTATTTT.

The chain combines TRBV9 with TRBJ2-3, with 7 bases that match TRBD2. CDR3 length equals 15 residues. V lost 7 bases, J lost 4 bases, and 12 bases stayed unmatched. CDR1 and CDR2 from the germline V gene are SGDLS and YYNGEE. CDR3 in amino acids: CASARAGEFADTQYF. CDR3 nucleotide sequence: TGTGCCAGCGCGAGGGCGGGAGAGTTCGCAGATACGCAGTATTTT.

This clone came up once. The chain couples TRBV19 to TRBJ2-1; 9 bases agree with TRBD2. Germline V gene data show CDR1 as LNHDA and CDR2 as SQIVND (reference sequence). This CDR3 comprises 13 residues. V dropped 10 bases and J dropped 10; count of bases not matched to a gene: 11. In DNA, the CDR3 is TGTGCCACCCGCGGGAGGGCCCAGGTGGAGCAGTTCTTC. Protein product: CATRGRAQVEQFF.

V is TRBV5-1 and J is TRBJ1-2; 9 bases map to TRBD1. Germline V gives CDR1 SGHRS, CDR2 YFSETQ. The J segment lost 8 bases and the V segment lost 4 bases, leaving 9 bases of the junction unmatched. This CDR3 has 14 amino acids. CDR3 residues: CASSGDRDPGGYTF. The CDR3 region has the DNA TGCGCCAGCAGCGGGGACAGGGATCCGGGGGGCTACACCTTC.

This chain uses TRBV4-1 with TRBJ1-3; tentative D call: TRBD1 (5 bases). V gave up 0 bases and J gave up 7 bases, with 10 bases separating them. The CDR3 runs 14 residues. Germline assignment: CDR1 MGHRA and CDR2 YSYEKL. The CDR3 sequence: CASSQDRVSNTIYF. The CDR3 coding sequence is TGCGCCAGCAGCCAAGACAGGGTTAGCAACACCATATATTTT.